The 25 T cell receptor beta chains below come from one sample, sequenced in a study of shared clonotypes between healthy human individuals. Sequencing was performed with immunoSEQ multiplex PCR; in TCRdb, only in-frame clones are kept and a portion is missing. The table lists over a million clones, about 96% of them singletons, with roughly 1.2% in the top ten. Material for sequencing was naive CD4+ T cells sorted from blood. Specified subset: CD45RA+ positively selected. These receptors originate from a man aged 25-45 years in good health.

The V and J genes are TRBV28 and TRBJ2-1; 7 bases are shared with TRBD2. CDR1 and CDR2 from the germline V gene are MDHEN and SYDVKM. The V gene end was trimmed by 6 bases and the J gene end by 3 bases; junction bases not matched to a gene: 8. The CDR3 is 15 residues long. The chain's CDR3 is CASSPLGEGYNEQFF. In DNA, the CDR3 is TGTGCCAGCAGCCCCCTAGGGGAGGGCTACAATGAGCAGTTCTTC.

The CDR3 region is CASSPIAGGDTGELFF. Written as DNA, the CDR3 is TGTGCCAGCAGCCCCATAGCGGGAGGGGACACCGGGGAGCTGTTTTTT. This chain uses TRBV7-3 with TRBJ2-2; 11 bases line up with TRBD2. Germline V gene data show CDR1 as SGHTA and CDR2 as FQGTGA. The V segment lost 5 bases and the J segment 3 bases; nucleotides outside the gene matches: 5. The CDR3 covers 16 residues.

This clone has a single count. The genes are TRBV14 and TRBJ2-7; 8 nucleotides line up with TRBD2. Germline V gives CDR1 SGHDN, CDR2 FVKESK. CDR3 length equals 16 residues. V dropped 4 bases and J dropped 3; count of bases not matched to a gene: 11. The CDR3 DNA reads TGTGCCAGCAGCCGCAGAGGAGGACTAGCCGACTACGAGCAGTACTTC. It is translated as CASSRRGGLADYEQYF. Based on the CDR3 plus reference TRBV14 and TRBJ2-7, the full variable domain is EAGVTQFPSHSVIEKGQTVTLRCDPISGHDNLYWYRRVMGKEIKFLLHFVKESKQDESGMPNNRFLAERTGGTYSTLKVQPAELEDSGVYFCASSRRGGLADYEQYFGPGTRLTVT.

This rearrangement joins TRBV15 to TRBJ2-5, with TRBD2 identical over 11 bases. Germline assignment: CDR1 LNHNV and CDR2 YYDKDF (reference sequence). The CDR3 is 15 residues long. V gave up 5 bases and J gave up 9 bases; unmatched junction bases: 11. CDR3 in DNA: TGTGCCACCAGCGGCGGGACTAGCGGCCTGTTAGCCCAGTACTTC. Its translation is CATSGGTSGLLAQYF.

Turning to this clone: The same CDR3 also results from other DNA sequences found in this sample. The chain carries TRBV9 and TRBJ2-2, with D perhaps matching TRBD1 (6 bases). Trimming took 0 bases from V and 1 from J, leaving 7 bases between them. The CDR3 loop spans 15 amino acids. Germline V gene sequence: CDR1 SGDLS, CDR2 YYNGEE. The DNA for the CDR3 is TGTGCCAGCAGCGTAGCAGGGGTGAACACCGGGGAGCTGTTTTTT. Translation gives CASSVAGVNTGELFF.

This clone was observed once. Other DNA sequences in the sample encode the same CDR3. CDR3 sequence: CASSLYNEQFF. As DNA, the CDR3 is TGTGCCAGCAGCCTTTACAATGAGCAGTTCTTC. The V gene is TRBV2, the J gene TRBJ2-1; D is ambiguous. The CDR3 has 11 residues. Trimming removed 6 bases at V and 4 bases at J, with 4 bases between. Germline values: CDR1 SNHLY, CDR2 FYNNEI.

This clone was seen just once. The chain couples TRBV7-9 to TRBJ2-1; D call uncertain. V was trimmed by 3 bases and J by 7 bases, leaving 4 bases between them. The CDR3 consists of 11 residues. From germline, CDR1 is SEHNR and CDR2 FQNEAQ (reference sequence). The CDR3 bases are TGTGCCAGCAGCTTCACTAATGAGCAGTTCTTC. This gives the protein CASSFTNEQFF.

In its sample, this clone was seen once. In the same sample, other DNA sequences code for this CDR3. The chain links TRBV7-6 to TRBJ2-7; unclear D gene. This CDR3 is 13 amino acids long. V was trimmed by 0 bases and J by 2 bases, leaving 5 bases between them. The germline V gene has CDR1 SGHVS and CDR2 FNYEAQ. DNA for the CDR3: TGTGCCAGCAGCTTAGCCGGTCCCTACGAGCAGTACTTC. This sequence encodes CASSLAGPYEQYF.

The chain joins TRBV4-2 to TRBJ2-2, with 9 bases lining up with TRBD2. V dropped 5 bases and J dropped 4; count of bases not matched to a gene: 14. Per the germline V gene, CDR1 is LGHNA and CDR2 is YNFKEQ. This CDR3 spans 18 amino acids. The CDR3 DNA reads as TGTGCCAGCAGCTCACGGACTAGCGCAAGTCTTACCACCGGGGAGCTGTTTTTT. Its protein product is CASSSRTSASLTTGELFF.

This CDR3 reads CASSWLGGQETQYF. CDR3 DNA sequence: TGTGCCAGCAGTTGGCTAGGGGGCCAAGAGACCCAGTACTTC. The genes are TRBV25-1 and TRBJ2-5; the D gene is possibly TRBD1 (6 bases). Per the germline V gene, CDR1 is MGHDK and CDR2 is SYGVNS. The germline V and J ends were trimmed by 5 bases and 1 base, with 11 bases remaining between them. This CDR3 is built from 14 residues.

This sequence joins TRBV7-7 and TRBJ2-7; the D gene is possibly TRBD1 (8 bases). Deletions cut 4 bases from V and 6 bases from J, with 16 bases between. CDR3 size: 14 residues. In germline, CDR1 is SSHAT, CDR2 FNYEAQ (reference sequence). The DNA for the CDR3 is TGTGCCAGCAGCTCCGTCACAGGGGGGGGCGAGCAGTACTTC. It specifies CASSSVTGGGEQYF.

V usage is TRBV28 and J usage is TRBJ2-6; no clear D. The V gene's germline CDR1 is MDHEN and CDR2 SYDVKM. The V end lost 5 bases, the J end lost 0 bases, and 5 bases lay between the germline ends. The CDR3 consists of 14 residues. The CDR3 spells CASSKDSGANVLTF. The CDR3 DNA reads TGTGCCAGCAGTAAAGACTCTGGGGCCAACGTCCTGACTTTC.

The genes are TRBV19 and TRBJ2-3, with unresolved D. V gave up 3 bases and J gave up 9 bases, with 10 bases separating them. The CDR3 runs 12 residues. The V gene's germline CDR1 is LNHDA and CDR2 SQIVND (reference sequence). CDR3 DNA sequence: TGTGCCAGTAGTATCCCCCGGTCCACGCAGTATTTT. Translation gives CASSIPRSTQYF.

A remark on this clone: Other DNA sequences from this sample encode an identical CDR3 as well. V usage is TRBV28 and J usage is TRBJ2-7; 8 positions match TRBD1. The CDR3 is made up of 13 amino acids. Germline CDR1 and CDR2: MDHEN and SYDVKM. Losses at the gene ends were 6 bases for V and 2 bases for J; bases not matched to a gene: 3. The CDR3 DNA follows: TGTGCCAGCAGAAGACAGGGGACCTACGAGCAGTACTTC. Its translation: CASRRQGTYEQYF. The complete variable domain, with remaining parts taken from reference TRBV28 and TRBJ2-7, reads DVKVTQSSRYLVKRTGEKVFLECVQDMDHENMFWYRQDPGLGLRLIYFSYDVKMKEKGDIPEGYSVSREKKERFSLILESASTNQTSMYLCASRRQGTYEQYFGPGTRLTVT.

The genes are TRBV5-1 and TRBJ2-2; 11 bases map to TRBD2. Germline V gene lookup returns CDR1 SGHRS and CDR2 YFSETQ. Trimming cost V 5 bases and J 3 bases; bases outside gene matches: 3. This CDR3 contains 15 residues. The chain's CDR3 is CASRGLAADTGELFF. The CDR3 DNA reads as TGCGCCAGCAGGGGACTAGCGGCTGACACCGGGGAGCTGTTTTTT.

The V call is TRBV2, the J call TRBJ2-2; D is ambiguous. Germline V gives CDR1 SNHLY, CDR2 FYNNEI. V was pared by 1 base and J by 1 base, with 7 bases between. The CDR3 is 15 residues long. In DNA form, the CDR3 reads TGTGCCAGCAGTGAAGTGGCGTTGAACACCGGGGAGCTGTTTTTT. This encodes CASSEVALNTGELFF.

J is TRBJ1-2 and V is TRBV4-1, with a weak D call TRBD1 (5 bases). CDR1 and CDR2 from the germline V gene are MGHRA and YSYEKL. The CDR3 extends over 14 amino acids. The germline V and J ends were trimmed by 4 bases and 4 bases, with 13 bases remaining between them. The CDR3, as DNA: TGCGCCAGCAGCCCGCCGGGGCAGACCTATGGCTACACCTTC. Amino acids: CASSPPGQTYGYTF.

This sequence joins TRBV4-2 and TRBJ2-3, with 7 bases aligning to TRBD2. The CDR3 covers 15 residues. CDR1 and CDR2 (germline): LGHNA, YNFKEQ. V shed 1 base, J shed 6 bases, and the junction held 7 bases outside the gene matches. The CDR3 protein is CASSQAAGVGDTQYF. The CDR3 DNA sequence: TGTGCCAGCAGCCAAGCGGCGGGAGTAGGTGATACGCAGTATTTT.

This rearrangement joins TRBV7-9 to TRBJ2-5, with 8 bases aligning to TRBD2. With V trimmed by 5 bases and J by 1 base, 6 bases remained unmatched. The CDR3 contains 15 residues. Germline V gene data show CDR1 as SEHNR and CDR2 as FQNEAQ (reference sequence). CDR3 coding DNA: TGTGCCAGCAGCAATAGCGGGAATCCCCAAGAGACCCAGTACTTC. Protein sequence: CASSNSGNPQETQYF.

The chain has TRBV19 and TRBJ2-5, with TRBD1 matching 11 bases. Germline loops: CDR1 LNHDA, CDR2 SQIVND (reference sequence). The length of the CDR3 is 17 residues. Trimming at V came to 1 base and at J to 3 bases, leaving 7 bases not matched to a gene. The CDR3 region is CASSIAPGQGDEETQYF. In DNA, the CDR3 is TGTGCCAGTAGTATAGCCCCGGGACAGGGGGACGAAGAGACCCAGTACTTC.

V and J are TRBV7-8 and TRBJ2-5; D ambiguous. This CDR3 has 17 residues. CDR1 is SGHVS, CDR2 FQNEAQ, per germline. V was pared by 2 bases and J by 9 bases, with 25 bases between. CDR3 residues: CASSLLVIPAVDVAQYF. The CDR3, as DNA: TGTGCCAGCAGCTTATTAGTCATCCCCGCCGTGGACGTTGCCCAGTACTTC.

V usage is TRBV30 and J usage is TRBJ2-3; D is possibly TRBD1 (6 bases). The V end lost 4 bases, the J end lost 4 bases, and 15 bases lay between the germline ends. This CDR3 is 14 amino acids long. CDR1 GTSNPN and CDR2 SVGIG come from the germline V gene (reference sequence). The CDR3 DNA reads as TGTGCCTGGACCCGAACAGGGAGATCAGATACGCAGTATTTT. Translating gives CAWTRTGRSDTQYF.

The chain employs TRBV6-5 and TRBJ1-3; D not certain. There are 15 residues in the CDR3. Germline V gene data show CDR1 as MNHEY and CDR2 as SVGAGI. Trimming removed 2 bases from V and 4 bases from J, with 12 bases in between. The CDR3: CASSYNNLPGNTIYF. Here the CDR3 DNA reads TGTGCCAGCAGTTACAATAACTTACCGGGAAACACCATATATTTT.

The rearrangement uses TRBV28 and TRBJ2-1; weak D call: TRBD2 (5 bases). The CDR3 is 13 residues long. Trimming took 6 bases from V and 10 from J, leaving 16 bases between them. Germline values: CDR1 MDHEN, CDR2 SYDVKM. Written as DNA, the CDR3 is TGTGCCAGCAGGGCTCCGGGAACAGTCGAGCAGTTCTTC. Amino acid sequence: CASRAPGTVEQFF.

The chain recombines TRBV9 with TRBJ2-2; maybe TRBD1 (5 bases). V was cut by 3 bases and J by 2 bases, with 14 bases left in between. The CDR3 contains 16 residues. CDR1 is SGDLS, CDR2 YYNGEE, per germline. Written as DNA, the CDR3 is TGTGCCAGCAGCGGTCTAATACAGGTTAACACCGGGGAGCTGTTTTTT. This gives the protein CASSGLIQVNTGELFF. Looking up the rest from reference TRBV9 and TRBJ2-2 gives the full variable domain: DSGVTQTPKHLITATGQRVTLRCSPRSGDLSVYWYQQSLDQGLQFLIQYYNGEERAKGNILERFSAQQFPDLHSELNLSSLELGDSALYFCASSGLIQVNTGELFFGEGSRLTVL.